The 15 T cell receptor beta chains below were found in one sample sequenced in a study of T cell changes during pregnancy in multiple sclerosis (dated by TCRdb to about 2019). Library preparation used the immunoSEQ multiplex PCR assay. Sourced from immuneACCESS, this table was stored by TCRdb with only in-frame sequences that have V and J called. A share of the clones is absent; for the studies checked, an unresolved V gene accounts for under half, and the remainder has no known explanation. The table for this sample lists some 40,000 clones; 85% to 95% of them were counted only once. About 8% of the sample is held by the ten biggest clonotypes. Here the sequenced sample was CD8+ T cells from peripheral blood mononuclear cells, taken in the third trimester of pregnancy. These receptors all come from a female donor with multiple sclerosis, enrolled in a pregnancy study.

This chain uses TRBV10-1 with TRBJ2-2, with TRBD2 matching 10 bases. The CDR3 has 16 amino acids. After removal of 6 bases from V and 6 bases from J, the junction contained 10 bases not matched to a gene. The germline CDR1 and CDR2 sequences are WNHNN and SYGVQD (reference sequence). The chain's CDR3 is CASRVPTSGGAGELFF. DNA for the CDR3: TGCGCCAGCAGAGTACCTACGAGCGGGGGGGCCGGGGAGCTGTTTTTT.

The J gene is TRBJ2-1, the V gene TRBV6-5; 10 positions match TRBD2. The CDR3 covers 15 residues. Germline CDR1 MNHEY, CDR2 SVGAGI. V shed 2 bases and J 9 bases; nucleotides not matched to a gene: 7. CDR3 amino acids: CASSYQRGGRGEQFF. CDR3 nucleotides: TGTGCCAGCAGTTACCAGCGGGGGGGCCGGGGTGAGCAGTTCTTC.

This chain connects TRBV20-1 to TRBJ2-7; 7 bases agree with TRBD2. The CDR3 length is 10 residues. The trim removed 6 bases at V and 7 bases at J, leaving 3 bases unmatched. Germline V gene data show CDR1 as DFQATT and CDR2 as SNEGSKA (reference sequence). The CDR3 sequence: CSANSGEQYF. The CDR3 bases are TGCAGTGCAAATAGCGGGGAGCAGTACTTC.

The V gene is TRBV4-1, the J gene TRBJ2-7, with D possibly matching TRBD2 (6 bases). The CDR3 sequence is 15 residues long. Germline V gene lookup returns CDR1 MGHRA and CDR2 YSYEKL. Deletions cut 3 bases from V and 3 bases from J, with 15 bases between. The CDR3 protein is CASSQISGDLYEQYF. As DNA, the CDR3 is TGCGCCAGCAGCCAGATTAGCGGAGACCTCTACGAGCAGTACTTC.

The chain uses TRBV9 and TRBJ2-2, with 7 bases that match TRBD2. CDR3 length: 13 amino acids. The junction had 0 bases not matched to a gene; V was cut back by 2 bases and J by 5 bases. Per germline, CDR1 SGDLS and CDR2 YYNGEE. The CDR3 sequence is CASSVGGTGELFF. The CDR3 DNA follows: TGTGCCAGCAGCGTCGGGGGGACCGGGGAGCTGTTTTTT.

This chain links TRBV2 with TRBJ2-3; 11 bases are shared with TRBD2. J gave up 4 bases and V 3 bases, and 15 bases lay outside the gene matches. The CDR3 consists of 19 residues. Germline-derived CDR1 and CDR2 are SNHLY and FYNNEI. The CDR3 region is CASSEGPGSSGGAADTQYF. The CDR3 nucleotides read TGTGCCAGCAGTGAGGGGCCCGGGAGTAGCGGGGGGGCGGCAGATACGCAGTATTTT. The complete variable domain, with remaining parts taken from reference TRBV2 and TRBJ2-3, reads EPEVTQTPSHQVTQMGQEVILRCVPISNHLYFYWYRQILGQKVEFLVSFYNNEISEKSEIFDDQFSVERPDGSNFTLKIRSTKLEDSAMYFCASSEGPGSSGGAADTQYFGPGTRLTVL.

Concerning this clone: The junction does not match germline at one end; this may be a read error. The chain employs TRBV7-7 and TRBJ2-5, with D perhaps TRBD2 (5 bases). CDR3 size: 13 residues. Germline assignment: CDR1 SSHAT and CDR2 FNYEAQ (reference sequence). The CDR3 sequence is CASSLTTGETQYF. The CDR3 DNA reads as TGTGCTAGCAGCTTGACTACTGGAGAGACCCAGTACTTC. Complete variable domain (other parts from reference TRBV7-7 and TRBJ2-5): GAGVSQSPRYKVTKRGQDVTLRCDPISSHATLYWYQQALGQGPEFLTYFNYEAQPDKSGLPSDRFSAERPEGSISTLTIQRTEQRDSAMYRCASSLTTGETQYFGPGTRLLVL.

This chain links TRBV7-9 with TRBJ2-7; tentatively, D is TRBD1 (6 bases). V was cut by 4 bases and J by 3 bases, with 10 bases left in between. This CDR3 is 13 amino acids long. CDR1 and CDR2 from the germline V gene are SEHNR and FQNEAQ (reference sequence). In DNA, the CDR3 is TGTGCCAGCAGCTCGACGGACAGCTACGAGCAGTACTTC. Amino acids: CASSSTDSYEQYF.

This clone was seen once. CDR3 in amino acids: CATQTGGLYGYTF. In DNA form, the CDR3 reads TGTGCCACCCAGACAGGGGGCTTGTATGGCTACACCTTC. V gene TRBV19 combines with J gene TRBJ1-2; 10 bases map to TRBD1. The CDR3 has 13 amino acids. The germline V gene has CDR1 LNHDA and CDR2 SQIVND (reference sequence). The junction had 7 bases not matched to a gene; V was cut back by 10 bases and J by 5 bases.

The chain uses TRBV27 and TRBJ1-2; the D gene is possibly TRBD1 (5 bases). The CDR3 consists of 14 residues. Trimming cost V 5 bases and J 4 bases, with 14 bases left between them. Germline-derived CDR1 and CDR2 are MNHEY and SMNVEV (reference sequence). The chain's CDR3 is CASSPLTELYGYTF. The DNA of the CDR3 is TGTGCCAGCAGTCCCTTGACAGAGCTCTATGGCTACACCTTC.

V is TRBV6-5 and J is TRBJ1-4; TRBD1 agrees at 7 bases. Germline V lookup: CDR1 MNHEY, CDR2 SVGAGI. This CDR3 region has 11 residues. V was pared by 4 bases and J by 11 bases, with 1 base of the junction left unmatched. The CDR3 reads CASSSQGKLFF. The CDR3 DNA reads TGTGCCAGCAGTTCACAGGGGAAACTGTTTTTT.

The V and J genes are TRBV6-1 and TRBJ2-7; TRBD1 might be the D (5 bases). Between the trimmed V and J ends, which lost 7 bases and 6 bases, there was a span of 16 bases. Germline V gene sequence: CDR1 MNHNS, CDR2 SASEGT. The CDR3 runs 13 residues. CDR3 sequence: CASINRLQPEQYF. The DNA of the CDR3 is TGTGCCAGCATCAACAGGCTTCAACCCGAGCAGTACTTC.

The gene calls are TRBV5-6 and TRBJ1-2; D gene uncertain. The CDR3 is made up of 12 amino acids. V shed 0 bases and J shed 7 bases, with 7 bases lying between them. Germline CDR1 reads SGHDT; CDR2 reads YYEEEE. CDR3 loop: CASSLGQAGYTF. The CDR3 bases are TGTGCCAGCAGCTTGGGTCAGGCTGGCTACACCTTC. The whole variable domain, filled in from reference TRBV5-6 and TRBJ1-2, reads DAGVTQSPTHLIKTRGQQVTLRCSPKSGHDTVSWYQQALGQGPQFIFQYYEEEERQRGNFPDRFSGHQFPNYSSELNVNALLLGDSALYLCASSLGQAGYTFGSGTRLTVV.

The gene calls are TRBV30 and TRBJ1-2; TRBD1 agrees at 8 bases. The CDR3 totals 14 residues. Trimming cost V 1 base and J 3 bases; bases outside gene matches: 4. CDR1 and CDR2 from the germline V gene are GTSNPN and SVGIG (reference sequence). The CDR3 DNA is TGTGCCTGGAGTGCCGACAGGGGAGACTATGGCTACACCTTC. Amino acids: CAWSADRGDYGYTF.

CDR3 in amino acids: CASSSDRADEQYF. The DNA of the CDR3 is TGTGCCAGCAGCTCGGACAGGGCCGACGAGCAGTACTTC. The chain couples TRBV5-5 to TRBJ2-7; TRBD1 matches 8 bases. CDR1 is SGHKS and CDR2 is YYEKEE in the germline V gene (reference sequence). This CDR3 spans 13 amino acids. The ends lost 3 bases at V and 5 bases at J; junction bases unmatched: 4.